These 15 T cell receptor beta chains share one sample of origin, sequenced in a study of blood T cell repertoires in COVID-19. Sequencing used immunoSEQ multiplex PCR; TCRdb keeps in-frame clones, though not all of them. The data hold 150,000 to 200,000 clones, with roughly 88% observed a single time. The sequenced sample was PBMCs or T cells enriched from blood (not recorded which). The receptor set was obtained from a man aged 65 to 85 who had been exposed to COVID-19.

The gene calls are TRBV6-5 and TRBJ2-7; TRBD1 is a possible D gene (6 bases). Germline CDR1 reads MNHEY; CDR2 reads SVGAGI. The V and J ends lost 6 bases and 4 bases respectively, with 13 bases between them. This CDR3 has 13 residues. The CDR3 sequence: CASRRDTEYEQYF. The CDR3, as DNA: TGTGCCAGCAGAAGGGACACTGAATACGAGCAGTACTTC.

The chain recombines TRBV7-9 with TRBJ1-2; D might be TRBD1 (5 bases). V gave up 6 bases and J gave up 4 bases, with 12 bases separating them. Germline V gene sequence: CDR1 SEHNR, CDR2 FQNEAQ (reference sequence). The CDR3 is made up of 13 amino acids. CDR3 residues: CASSSETVYGYTF. The CDR3 DNA reads TGTGCCAGCAGTTCAGAGACAGTCTATGGCTACACCTTC.

J is TRBJ2-7 and V is TRBV9; possibly TRBD2 for D (6 bases). Germline loops: CDR1 SGDLS, CDR2 YYNGEE. There are 17 residues in the CDR3. V lost 0 bases to trimming and J lost 4 bases, with 20 bases between them. Here the CDR3 reads CASSVGGVSPQPYEQYF. Written as DNA, the CDR3 is TGTGCCAGCAGCGTAGGGGGGGTCAGCCCACAACCATACGAGCAGTACTTC.

The chain couples TRBV28 to TRBJ2-1; 12 bases line up with TRBD2. Germline V gene data show CDR1 as MDHEN and CDR2 as SYDVKM. V lost 5 bases to trimming and J lost 8 bases; unmatched junction nucleotides: 10. The CDR3 totals 16 residues. The CDR3 is CASSQSTSGSLDEQFF. The CDR3 DNA reads TGTGCCAGCAGTCAATCGACTAGCGGGAGTTTGGATGAGCAGTTCTTC.

The chain is built from TRBV28 and TRBJ2-7, with a possible D match to TRBD2 (7 bases). V was cut by 4 bases and J by 0 bases, with 22 bases left in between. Germline-derived CDR1 and CDR2 are MDHEN and SYDVKM. This CDR3 has 18 residues. The CDR3 region has the DNA TGTGCCAGCAGTTGGTGGGGGGACACTAGCGCAAGCTCCTACGAGCAGTACTTC. It is translated as CASSWWGDTSASSYEQYF.

This clone has more than one count but fewer than ten. The chain has TRBV6-2 or TRBV6-3 and TRBJ2-7; D is ambiguous. Trimming removed 2 bases from V and 2 bases from J, with 16 bases in between. Germline CDR1 is MNHEY and CDR2 is SVGEGT. The CDR3 loop spans 16 amino acids. The CDR3 coding sequence is TGTGCCAGCAGTTACATCAGCGATCGGGTGGCCTACGAGCAGTACTTC. It yields the protein CASSYISDRVAYEQYF.

This sequence joins TRBV7-9 and TRBJ2-7, with 10 positions matching TRBD1. CDR3 size: 14 residues. V dropped 3 bases and J dropped 7; count of bases not matched to a gene: 6. CDR1 and CDR2 from the germline V gene are SEHNR and FQNEAQ (reference sequence). The CDR3 DNA reads TGTGCCAGCAGCTTGCCGGGACAGGGGTGGGAGCAGTACTTC. Protein product: CASSLPGQGWEQYF.

V gene TRBV6-5 combines with J gene TRBJ1-4; D perhaps matches TRBD1 (6 bases). V lost 3 bases to trimming and J lost 14 bases, with 10 bases between them. The CDR3 is made up of 11 amino acids. Germline CDR1 MNHEY, CDR2 SVGAGI. The CDR3 nucleotides read TGTGCCAGCAGTTATGGGGACATGCTGTTTTTT. This encodes CASSYGDMLFF.

The chain uses TRBV14 and TRBJ2-1; maybe TRBD2 (5 bases). The CDR3 consists of 13 residues. The V end was cut by 4 bases, the J end by 9 bases, with 13 bases between. Germline V gene sequence: CDR1 SGHDN, CDR2 FVKESK. The CDR3 here is CASSLIPGIEQFF. As DNA, the CDR3 is TGTGCCAGCAGCCTCATCCCGGGGATTGAGCAGTTCTTC. Drawing the rest from reference TRBV14 and TRBJ2-1, the complete variable domain is EAGVTQFPSHSVIEKGQTVTLRCDPISGHDNLYWYRRVMGKEIKFLLHFVKESKQDESGMPNNRFLAERTGGTYSTLKVQPAELEDSGVYFCASSLIPGIEQFFGPGTRLTVL.

The chain is built from TRBV7-2 and TRBJ2-3; 7 bases align to TRBD2. This CDR3 region has 15 residues. Germline V gene data show CDR1 as SGHTA and CDR2 as FQGNSA. Trimming cost V 3 bases and J 0 bases; bases outside gene matches: 3. The CDR3 nucleotides are TGTGCCAGCAGCTTTAGGCGGGAGAGCACAGATACGCAGTATTTT. It translates to CASSFRRESTDTQYF.

J is TRBJ1-5 and V is TRBV19, with 10 bases aligning to TRBD1. Germline V CDR1 and CDR2: LNHDA, SQIVND (reference sequence). The CDR3 extends over 15 amino acids. Trimming removed 1 base from V and 7 bases from J; junction bases left unmatched: 4. CDR3 residues: CASSIVGTGAQPQHF. The CDR3 nucleotides read TGTGCCAGTAGTATAGTCGGGACAGGGGCCCAGCCCCAGCATTTT.

Turning to this clone: This same CDR3 is encoded by further DNA sequences in the sample. This chain links TRBV9 with TRBJ2-7; 7 nucleotides line up with TRBD1. Germline CDR1 and CDR2: SGDLS and YYNGEE. Trimming took 0 bases from V and 3 from J; bases not matched to a gene: 3. The CDR3 spans 14 residues. The CDR3 DNA reads as TGTGCCAGCAGCGTAGGACAGGGTGACTACGAGCAGTACTTC. This encodes CASSVGQGDYEQYF.

The chain carries TRBV6-5 and TRBJ2-7, with 8 bases aligning to TRBD1. The CDR3 has 14 amino acids. The V gene's germline CDR1 is MNHEY and CDR2 SVGAGI. V lost 5 bases to trimming and J lost 3 bases; unmatched junction nucleotides: 6. The CDR3 DNA sequence: TGTGCCAGCAGTCCAGGGACAGGAAACTACGAGCAGTACTTC. Its translation: CASSPGTGNYEQYF.

This clone came up once. V and J are TRBV6-5 and TRBJ2-7, with D possibly matching TRBD1 (6 bases). V lost 0 bases and J lost 3, with 12 bases in between. Germline lookup yields CDR1 MNHEY and CDR2 SVGAGI. The CDR3 consists of 15 residues. The CDR3 is CASSYSGGRIYEQYF. DNA of the CDR3: TGTGCCAGCAGTTACTCAGGGGGAAGGATCTACGAGCAGTACTTC.

This clone was recorded once. This CDR3 is also generated by other DNA sequences in the sample. V gene TRBV3-1 (or the pseudogene TRBV3-2) combines with J gene TRBJ1-2; a weak D match, TRBD1 (5 bases). Germline CDR1 LGHDT, CDR2 YNNKEL (reference sequence). Trimming removed 4 bases at V and 2 bases at J, with 8 bases between. The CDR3 runs to 13 residues. In DNA form, the CDR3 reads TGTGCCAGCAGCCCCAGGGTGAACTATGGCTACACCTTC. It encodes CASSPRVNYGYTF.